This is a list of T cell receptor beta chains from one sample in a study of T cells in Graves' hyperthyroidism and ophthalmopathy. TCRdb itself ran the multiplex PCR reads through MiXCR, one entry per CDR3 protein. The sample yields around 450,000 distinct CDR3 sequences, roughly 13% seen once. The sequencing sample was made of blood. Receptor source: a young woman with Graves' hyperthyroidism. Both conserved end residues are part of each CDR3. A D gene is named only where the DNA matches it firmly. Some rows have no size entry. The others give once, few or many, or a class for an expanded clone.

d_gene	abundance	j_gene	v_gene	CDR3aa	CDR3nt
.	many	TRBJ2-1	TRBV6-2/TRBV6-3	CASRGRLEQAFNEQFF	TGTGCCAGCAGGGGCCGGTTAGAGCAAGCGTTCAATGAGCAGTTCTTC
TRBD1	many	TRBJ2-7	TRBV5-1	CASSPEGTGVHEQYF	TGCGCCAGCAGCCCGGAGGGGACAGGGGTCCACGAGCAGTACTTC
.	many	TRBJ2-7	TRBV7-8	CASSFNLDSYIYEQYF	TGTGCCAGCAGCTTCAACTTGGACAGTTACATCTACGAGCAGTACTTC
TRBD2	.	TRBJ2-3	TRBV19	CASSPSGSEADTQYF	TGTGCCAGTAGTCCGAGCGGGAGTGAGGCAGATACGCAGTATTTT
.	many	TRBJ1-1	TRBV28	CASSRRRNTEAFF	TGTGCCAGCAGCCGCAGGCGGAACACTGAAGCTTTCTTT
.	many	TRBJ1-1	TRBV27	CASSYGKDTEAFF	TGTGCCAGCAGTTATGGGAAGGACACTGAAGCTTTCTTT
.	many	TRBJ2-5	TRBV20-1	CSASRGATFQETQYF	TGCAGTGCTAGTAGAGGAGCTACATTCCAAGAGACCCAGTACTTC
TRBD2	few	TRBJ2-7	TRBV4-1	CASSPREGFYEQYF	TGCGCCAGCAGCCCCAGGGAGGGGTTCTACGAGCAGTACTTC
.	many	TRBJ2-5	TRBV12-3/TRBV12-4	CASSLEPTSFVETQYF	TGTGCCAGCAGTTTAGAACCGACGAGTTTTGTAGAGACCCAGTACTTC
.	many	TRBJ1-5	TRBV20-1	CSARAAYGNSNQPQHF	TGCAGTGCTAGAGCGGCTTACGGTAATAGCAATCAGCCCCAGCATTTT
.	.	TRBJ2-7	TRBV29-1	CSVRGTGASYEQYF	TGCAGCGTTCGTGGAACAGGCGCTTCCTACGAGCAGTACTTC
.	few	TRBJ2-2	TRBV11-3	CASSPKNTGELFF	TGTGCCAGCAGTCCTAAGAACACCGGGGAGCTGTTTTTT
.	few	TRBJ1-1	TRBV5-1	CASSSTDPNTEAFF	TGCGCCAGCAGCTCGACAGATCCGAACACTGAAGCTTTCTTT
.	few	TRBJ1-6	TRBV19	CASSRLQGMDNSPLHF	TGTGCCAGTAGTAGGCTCCAGGGAATGGATAATTCACCCCTCCACTTT
TRBD1	many	TRBJ1-1	TRBV18	CASSRPRGGQGTEAFF	TGTGCCAGCTCCCGACCCAGGGGCGGACAGGGCACTGAAGCTTTCTTT
TRBD1	many	TRBJ2-2	TRBV7-2	CASSRTGPNTGELFF	TGTGCCAGCAGCCGGACAGGGCCGAACACCGGGGAGCTGTTTTTT
.	few	TRBJ2-4	TRBV19	CASSITVAKNIQYF	TGTGCCAGTAGTATTACAGTAGCCAAAAACATTCAGTACTTC
.	.	TRBJ1-5	TRBV6-1	CASTLSNQPQHF	TGTGCCAGCACCCTTTCCAATCAGCCCCAGCATTTT
.	.	TRBJ2-3	TRBV20-1	CSAPRLGVTDTQYF	TGCAGTGCTCCGCGGTTGGGAGTAACAGATACGCAGTATTTT
TRBD1	.	TRBJ1-2	TRBV5-6	CASSQEGAANNYGYTF	TGTGCCAGCAGCCAGGAGGGGGCAGCCAATAACTATGGCTACACCTTC
.	many	TRBJ1-4	TRBV19	CASSRRTSATNEKLFF	TGTGCCAGTAGTAGACGGACGTCTGCAACTAATGAAAAACTGTTTTTT
TRBD1	few	TRBJ1-3	TRBV6-4	CASSFLTGTGYSGNTIYF	TGTGCCAGCAGTTTCCTCACCGGGACAGGATACTCTGGAAACACCATATATTTT
.	few	TRBJ1-5	TRBV19	CASSIGKGGVSPRPHF	TGTGCCAGTAGTATAGGTAAAGGGGGAGTCAGCCCCAGGCCGCATTTT
TRBD1	.	TRBJ2-6	TRBV7-2	CASSLKRTGLSSGANVLTF	TGTGCCAGCAGCCTAAAGAGGACAGGGTTGTCCTCTGGGGCCAACGTCCTGACTTTC
TRBD1	few	TRBJ2-2	TRBV5-1	CASSPPWDREIGELFF	TGCGCCAGCAGCCCCCCCTGGGACAGGGAGATCGGGGAGCTGTTTTTT
.	many	TRBJ1-5	TRBV30	CAWSEGGFQPQHF	TGTGCCTGGAGTGAGGGCGGGTTTCAGCCCCAGCATTTT
.	many	TRBJ2-7	TRBV29-1	CSVESPGVGGYEQYF	TGCAGCGTTGAATCTCCAGGGGTTGGGGGGTACGAGCAGTACTTC